The present T cell receptor beta chain was sequenced within a study of cytomegalovirus exposure and HLA in healthy donors. This clone came up a few times. The protocol was immunoSEQ multiplex PCR, while the TCRdb copy is restricted to in-frame clones and leaves out a portion. Of about 160,000 clones in the sample, roughly 90% were seen once. This TCR was sampled from a young woman in good health and CMV-seropositive. Sequencing input: PBMCs.

The CDR3 region has the DNA TGTGCCAGCAGAAAACAGACGACAGGGGCTTCCACTGAAGCTTTCTTT. Protein: CASRKQTTGASTEAFF. The chain carries TRBV11-3 and TRBJ1-1, with 8 nucleotides matching TRBD1. The CDR3 is 16 amino acids. V was clipped by 6 bases and J by 4 bases; unmatched bases: 13. Germline CDR1 is SGHNT and CDR2 is YENEEA.